One and the same sample provided the 6 T cell receptor beta chains below, sequenced in a study of molecular identifiers for immune sequencing clone quantification (dated by TCRdb to 2017 to 2018). Library method: PCR. The listed sequencing device is Illumina HiSeq 4000. Using fastp trimming at Q25 and MiXCR clonotype assembly, TCRdb reanalyzed the public sequencing data and kept in-frame beta chains. Each CDR3 protein gets just one entry, which takes the most common genes and DNA from the rows behind it. For this sample there are about 640,000 distinct CDR3 sequences; 20% appear just once. Under 0.95% of the sample belongs to the ten largest clones. The sequenced material came from naive CD8+ T cells from blood, with Jurkat cell RNA spiked in. What this sample's cell subset or site label stands for: FACS-sorted CD8+CD4-CCR7+CD45RA+ naive T cells. These receptors all come from a human donor in good health. Some libraries in this study had Jurkat cell RNA spiked in.

Ten or more counts support this clonotype. V is TRBV20-1 and J is TRBJ2-7; TRBD2 aligns across 9 bases. This CDR3 spans 16 amino acids. The V gene end was trimmed by 4 bases and the J gene end by 2 bases; junction bases not matched to a gene: 12. CDR1 is DFQATT and CDR2 is SNEGSKA in the germline V gene (reference sequence). CDR3 DNA: TGCAGTGCTATGCGAAGGGCTAGCGGGGCAACCTACGAGCAGTACTTC. It specifies CSAMRRASGATYEQYF.

This clonotype has only a few counts. This chain connects TRBV6-2 or TRBV6-3 to TRBJ2-7; D is perhaps TRBD1 or TRBD2 (5 bases each). Trimming took off 4 bases at V and 2 bases at J, with 9 bases between the two ends. The CDR3 loop spans 13 amino acids. From germline, CDR1 is MNHEY and CDR2 SVGEGT. CDR3 in amino acids: CASSWGKTYEQYF. CDR3 DNA: TGTGCCAGCAGTTGGGGGAAAACCTACGAGCAGTACTTC.

This sequence joins TRBV27 and TRBJ1-1; D unclear. V lost 3 bases to trimming and J lost 3 bases, with 8 bases between them. CDR3 length: 13 amino acids. Germline values: CDR1 MNHEY, CDR2 SMNVEV (reference sequence). The CDR3 nucleotides are TGTGCCAGCAGTTTCGTCTGGGACACTGAAGCTTTCTTT. Translating gives CASSFVWDTEAFF.

This clonotype was found a few times. The chain employs TRBV20-1 and TRBJ1-1; D might be TRBD1 (5 bases). The germline CDR1 and CDR2 sequences are DFQATT and SNEGSKA (reference sequence). The ends were cut back, 2 bases at V and 3 bases at J, with 16 bases in the middle. This CDR3 contains 15 residues. The CDR3 here is CSARPRGRVDTEAFF. In DNA, the CDR3 is TGCAGTGCTAGACCCCGGGGGAGGGTGGACACTGAAGCTTTCTTT.

This clonotype was detected a few times. This chain links TRBV5-1 with TRBJ2-7; TRBD1 or TRBD2 may be the D gene (7 bases each). The germline CDR1 and CDR2 sequences are SGHRS and YFSETQ. The CDR3 contains 14 residues. V was shortened by 0 bases and J by 6 bases, with 13 bases between the two germline ends. CDR3: CASSLEGGGGEQYF. The DNA for the CDR3 is TGCGCCAGCAGCTTGGAGGGAGGGGGCGGCGAGCAGTACTTC.

The table lists this clonotype with many counts. V gene TRBV7-8 combines with J gene TRBJ2-5; D is uncertain. With 3 bases removed from V and 3 bases from J, the gap between germline ends came to 8 bases. Germline V gene data show CDR1 as SGHVS and CDR2 as FQNEAQ. The CDR3 consists of 13 residues. In DNA form, the CDR3 reads TGTGCCAGCAGCTTCCCTCCTAAAGAGACCCAGTACTTC. It is translated as CASSFPPKETQYF.